One and the same sample provided the 22 T cell receptor beta chains below, sequenced in a study of T cell responses to AZD1222 COVID-19 vaccine. Method: immunoSEQ multiplex PCR; TCRdb's copy keeps in-frame clones and lacks some. The sample carries roughly 130,000 clones, 88% recorded once. Source: peripheral blood, taken on day 0 of AZD1222 vaccination. The receptor set was obtained from an adult in good health.

V usage is TRBV6-6 and J usage is TRBJ2-3; D may be TRBD1 (6 bases). CDR1 is MNHNY, CDR2 SVGAGI, per germline (reference sequence). V gave up 6 bases and J gave up 3 bases, with 10 bases separating them. The length of the CDR3 is 13 residues. The CDR3 loop reads CASSPRGTDTQYF. The CDR3 nucleotides are TGTGCCAGCAGCCCCAGGGGTACAGATACGCAGTATTTT.

This chain uses TRBV10-3 with TRBJ2-7; 9 bases agree with TRBD2. In germline, CDR1 is ENHRY, CDR2 SYGVKD. The V gene end was trimmed by 10 bases and the J gene end by 13 bases; junction bases not matched to a gene: 29. There are 17 residues in the CDR3. CDR3 DNA: TGTGCCACCTGGTCCGGGGGCGGGAGGGAACTACGAGTGCAGTACTACTTC. It translates to CATWSGGGRELRVQYYF.

The V and J genes are TRBV6-5 and TRBJ2-3; 8 bases are a match to TRBD2. V lost 0 bases and J lost 1; bases outside the gene matches: 3. This CDR3 comprises 16 residues. The germline CDR1 and CDR2 sequences are MNHEY and SVGAGI. CDR3 protein: CASSYSPAGGTDTQYF. The DNA for the CDR3 is TGTGCCAGCAGTTACTCCCCAGCGGGAGGCACAGATACGCAGTATTTT.

The J gene is TRBJ1-4, the V gene TRBV5-4; perhaps TRBD1 as D (5 bases). The germline gives CDR1 SGHNT, CDR2 YYREEE (reference sequence). Trimming removed 4 bases at V and 0 bases at J, with 10 bases between. There are 15 residues in the CDR3. In DNA, the CDR3 is TGTGCCAGCAGCCGATGGGGGGCAACTAATGAAAAACTGTTTTTT. Amino acids: CASSRWGATNEKLFF.

This clone was seen more than once but under ten times. The chain recombines TRBV7-2 with TRBJ2-5, with 10 nucleotides matching TRBD2. Germline CDR1 reads SGHTA; CDR2 reads FQGNSA. This CDR3 contains 16 residues. V lost 0 bases and J lost 10; bases outside the gene matches: 11. The CDR3 DNA reads as TGTGCCAGCAGCTTAGCGAAGCTAGCGGGGGACTATATCCAGTACTTC. Encoded protein: CASSLAKLAGDYIQYF.

The CDR3 DNA sequence: TGTGCCACCCTCGACAGGGATCGGAGCTCCTACGAGCAGTACTTC. Residues: CATLDRDRSSYEQYF. The chain links TRBV6-6 to TRBJ2-7; 7 bases are a match to TRBD1. The ends lost 10 bases at V and 0 bases at J; junction bases unmatched: 12. CDR1 is MNHNY and CDR2 is SVGAGI in the germline V gene (reference sequence). This CDR3 region has 15 residues.

The V call is TRBV5-1, the J call TRBJ2-7; TRBD1 agrees at 7 bases. The CDR3 runs 14 residues. V trimming: 0 bases; J trimming: 2 bases; junction bases outside the gene matches: 2. Per germline, CDR1 SGHRS and CDR2 YFSETQ. CDR3 amino acids: CASSLGQGPYEQYF. The CDR3, as DNA: TGCGCCAGCAGCTTGGGACAGGGCCCCTACGAGCAGTACTTC. The variable domain in full, with the rest retrieved from reference TRBV5-1 and TRBJ2-7, is KAGVTQTPRYLIKTRGQQVTLSCSPISGHRSVSWYQQTPGQGLQFLFEYFSETQRNKGNFPGRFSGRQFSNSRSEMNVSTLELGDSALYLCASSLGQGPYEQYFGPGTRLTVT.

The chain has TRBV6-5 and TRBJ2-2, with D perhaps TRBD1 (5 bases). The CDR3 is made up of 15 amino acids. Looked up from germline, CDR1 is MNHEY and CDR2 is SVGAGI. Between the trimmed V and J ends, which lost 8 bases and 4 bases, there was a span of 17 bases. CDR3 sequence (DNA): TGTGCCAGCTCCCCGTGGGGCGGCGTCACCGGGGAGCTGTTTTTT. This gives the protein CASSPWGGVTGELFF.

In DNA form, the CDR3 reads TGTGCCAGCTCACCCCCGGACAGACCTTATGGCTACACCTTC. As protein: CASSPPDRPYGYTF. The chain recombines TRBV18 with TRBJ1-2, with D possibly being TRBD1 (6 bases). V was clipped by 3 bases and J by 5 bases, with 13 bases between them. The CDR3 extends over 14 amino acids. CDR1 is KGHSH, CDR2 LQKENI, per germline.

This clone was detected only a few times. J is TRBJ1-5 and V is TRBV5-1; tentatively, D is TRBD1 (5 bases). The CDR3 contains 13 residues. Germline CDR1 is SGHRS and CDR2 is YFSETQ. Trimming took 4 bases from V and 5 from J, leaving 10 bases between them. CDR3 DNA sequence: TGCGCCAGCAGCCCAGGGCCTGATCAGCCCCAGCATTTT. Translating gives CASSPGPDQPQHF.

This clone has only one observation. The chain links TRBV7-6 to TRBJ2-7; a possible D gene is TRBD2 (6 bases). V was pared by 1 base and J by 9 bases, with 16 bases between. Germline CDR1 and CDR2: SGHVS and FNYEAQ. CDR3 length equals 14 residues. The CDR3 coding sequence is TGTGCCAGCAGCTTAGTAATGGGGGAGGCAGTGCAGTACTTC. Translating gives CASSLVMGEAVQYF. Combining the CDR3 with reference TRBV7-6 and TRBJ2-7 gives the whole variable domain GAGVSQSPRYKVTKRGQDVALRCDPISGHVSLYWYRQALGQGPEFLTYFNYEAQQDKSGLPNDRFSAERPEGSISTLTIQRTEQRDSAMYRCASSLVMGEAVQYFGPGTRLTVT.

CDR3 protein: CASSFRPTGNTIYF. Written as DNA, the CDR3 is TGTGCCAGCAGTTTCAGACCAACTGGAAACACCATATATTTT. V gene TRBV6-5 combines with J gene TRBJ1-3; D is undetermined. Between the trimmed V and J ends, which lost 4 bases and 2 bases, there was a span of 9 bases. Looked up from germline, CDR1 is MNHEY and CDR2 is SVGAGI. CDR3 length equals 14 residues.

The chain employs TRBV18 and TRBJ1-6; 7 bases line up with TRBD1. The CDR3 runs 15 residues. Germline loops: CDR1 KGHSH, CDR2 LQKENI. Trimming cost V 3 bases and J 5 bases; bases outside gene matches: 4. The CDR3 nucleotides read TGTGCCAGCTCACCGCAAGGACAGGATAATTCACCCCTCCACTTT. Translated: CASSPQGQDNSPLHF.

The V gene is TRBV5-6, the J gene TRBJ1-4; 7 nucleotides agree with TRBD1. V was pared by 2 bases and J by 4 bases, with 5 bases of the junction left unmatched. Germline loops: CDR1 SGHDT, CDR2 YYEEEE. This CDR3 is built from 15 residues. The CDR3 region has the DNA TGTGCCAGCAGCTTAAGCGACAGGGTTAATGAAAAACTGTTTTTT. This encodes CASSLSDRVNEKLFF.

V gene TRBV5-1 combines with J gene TRBJ1-4; 12 nucleotides align to TRBD1. Germline V gene data show CDR1 as SGHRS and CDR2 as YFSETQ. The CDR3 sequence is 17 residues long. V trimming: 4 bases; J trimming: 3 bases; junction bases outside the gene matches: 7. The CDR3 protein is CASSPGTGGGSNEKLFF. In nucleotides, the CDR3 is TGCGCCAGCAGCCCAGGGACAGGGGGCGGTTCTAATGAAAAACTGTTTTTT. The whole variable domain, remainder taken from reference TRBV5-1 and TRBJ1-4, is KAGVTQTPRYLIKTRGQQVTLSCSPISGHRSVSWYQQTPGQGLQFLFEYFSETQRNKGNFPGRFSGRQFSNSRSEMNVSTLELGDSALYLCASSPGTGGGSNEKLFFGSGTQLSVL.

As for this clone: Other DNA sequences in this sample translate to the same CDR3. The chain combines TRBV10-1 with TRBJ2-7; D remains ambiguous. Trimming took 0 bases from V and 0 from J, leaving 3 bases between them. Per germline, CDR1 WNHNN and CDR2 SYGVQD (reference sequence). The CDR3 extends over 13 amino acids. For the CDR3, the DNA is TGCGCCAGCAGTGAGTCAGGCTCCTACGAGCAGTACTTC. Its protein product is CASSESGSYEQYF.

The V call is TRBV11-2, the J call TRBJ2-3; D perhaps matches TRBD2 (5 bases). Trimming left V 2 bases short and J 4 bases short, with 16 bases between. The CDR3 contains 16 residues. In germline, CDR1 is SGHAT, CDR2 FQNNGV. Here the CDR3 reads CASSLTGGYSPDTQYF. In nucleotides, the CDR3 is TGTGCCAGCAGCTTAACCGGAGGTTATAGTCCAGATACGCAGTATTTT.

This chain connects TRBV6-2 or TRBV6-3 to TRBJ2-7; the match to TRBD1 covers 11 bases. V was clipped by 4 bases and J by 2 bases; unmatched bases: 1. This CDR3 region has 14 residues. Per the germline V gene, CDR1 is MNHEY and CDR2 is SVGEGT. The DNA of the CDR3 is TGTGCCAGCAGTTGGGACAGGGGGACCTACGAGCAGTACTTC. Encoded protein: CASSWDRGTYEQYF.

This chain uses TRBV5-1 with TRBJ2-7; D ambiguous. Trimming removed 4 bases from V and 2 bases from J, with 13 bases in between. The germline V gene has CDR1 SGHRS and CDR2 YFSETQ. CDR3 length equals 14 residues. CDR3 region: CASSKAEDTYEQYF. For the CDR3, the DNA is TGCGCCAGCAGCAAAGCAGAGGATACCTACGAGCAGTACTTC.

The chain uses TRBV6-5 and TRBJ1-3, with TRBD1 identical over 9 bases. Unmatched junction bases numbered 4, after V lost 6 bases and J lost 4 bases. CDR1 MNHEY and CDR2 SVGAGI come from the germline V gene. CDR3 length: 14 amino acids. The CDR3 coding sequence is TGTGCCAGCAGGACCGGGACAGGGGGAAACACCATATATTTT. It encodes CASRTGTGGNTIYF.

V gene TRBV27 combines with J gene TRBJ1-2; 8 bases are a match to TRBD1. There are 15 residues in the CDR3. Germline values: CDR1 MNHEY, CDR2 SMNVEV (reference sequence). J gave up 4 bases and V 5 bases, and 9 bases lay outside the gene matches. The CDR3 DNA is TGTGCCAGCAGTCTAACCGGGACAGGAAGCTATGGCTACACCTTC. Translation gives CASSLTGTGSYGYTF.

The genes are TRBV5-4 and TRBJ2-3; 7 nucleotides agree with TRBD2. This CDR3 contains 15 residues. The germline gives CDR1 SGHNT, CDR2 YYREEE (reference sequence). The V gene end was trimmed by 3 bases and the J gene end by 0 bases; junction bases not matched to a gene: 4. The CDR3 region is CASSSAGDSTDTQYF. In DNA form, the CDR3 reads TGTGCCAGCAGCTCGGCGGGGGACAGCACAGATACGCAGTATTTT.